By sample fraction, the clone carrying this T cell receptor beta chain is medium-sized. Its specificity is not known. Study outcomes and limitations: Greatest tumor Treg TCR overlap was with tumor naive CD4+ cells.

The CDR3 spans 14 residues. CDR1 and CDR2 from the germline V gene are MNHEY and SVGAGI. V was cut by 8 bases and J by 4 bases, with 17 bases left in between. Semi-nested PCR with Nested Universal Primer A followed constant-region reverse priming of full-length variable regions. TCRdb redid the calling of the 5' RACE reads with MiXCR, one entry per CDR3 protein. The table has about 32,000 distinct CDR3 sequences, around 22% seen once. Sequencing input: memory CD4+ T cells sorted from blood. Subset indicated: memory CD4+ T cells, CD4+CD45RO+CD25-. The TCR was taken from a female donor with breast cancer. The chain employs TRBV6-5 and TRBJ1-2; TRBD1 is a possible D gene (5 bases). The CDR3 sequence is CASGWSGSIYGYTF. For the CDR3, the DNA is TGTGCCAGCGGCTGGTCAGGGTCAATCTATGGCTACACCTTC.